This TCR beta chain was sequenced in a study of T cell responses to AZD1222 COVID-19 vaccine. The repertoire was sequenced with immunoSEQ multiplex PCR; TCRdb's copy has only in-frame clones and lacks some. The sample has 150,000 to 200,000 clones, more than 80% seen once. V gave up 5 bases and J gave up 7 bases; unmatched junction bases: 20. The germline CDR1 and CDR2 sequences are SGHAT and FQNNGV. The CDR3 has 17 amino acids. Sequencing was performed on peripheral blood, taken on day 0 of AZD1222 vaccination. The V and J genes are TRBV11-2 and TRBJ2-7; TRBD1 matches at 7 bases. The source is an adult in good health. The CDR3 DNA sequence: TGTGCCAGCAGCACCCCCACTGGCGACAGGGCCTTTCGTGAGCAGTACTTC. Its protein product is CASSTPTGDRAFREQYF.